What follows are 30 T cell receptor beta chains derived from one specimen sequenced in a study of Ad26.COV2.S vaccination and SARS-CoV-2 variants. The treatment: roughly 19 received Ad26.COV2.S at low or high dose, single or two shots; about 5 received placebo; per-sample allocation not given. All samples were drawn on day 63, counting from the first vaccine or placebo injection. The table came from immunoSEQ multiplex PCR; TCRdb's copy has only in-frame clones and leaves some out. This table has some 480,000 clones, roughly 87% appearing once. Material: peripheral blood, obtained in a trial of Ad26.COV2.S vaccine versus placebo. The receptor set was obtained from a person between 18 and 65 years old who received the Ad26.COV2.S COVID-19 vaccine or a placebo.

This chain links TRBV9 with TRBJ2-2; D not certain. The CDR3 is 17 residues long. V was clipped by 0 bases and J by 7 bases, with 19 bases between them. CDR1 and CDR2 from the germline V gene are SGDLS and YYNGEE. Here the CDR3 reads CASSVALQVQEGGELFF. The CDR3 nucleotides read TGTGCCAGCAGCGTAGCTCTCCAGGTGCAGGAAGGCGGGGAGCTGTTTTTT. Filled out from reference TRBV9 and TRBJ2-2, the complete variable domain reads DSGVTQTPKHLITATGQRVTLRCSPRSGDLSVYWYQQSLDQGLQFLIQYYNGEERAKGNILERFSAQQFPDLHSELNLSSLELGDSALYFCASSVALQVQEGGELFFGEGSRLTVL.

The gene calls are TRBV5-4 and TRBJ2-1; 7 bases are a match to TRBD2. J was trimmed by 7 bases and V by 1 base; bases with no gene match: 5. This CDR3 region has 14 residues. Germline values: CDR1 SGHNT, CDR2 YYREEE (reference sequence). CDR3 sequence reads: CASSLSAGRNEQFF. The DNA of the CDR3 is TGTGCCAGCAGCTTGTCAGCGGGAAGGAATGAGCAGTTCTTC. Full variable domain (outside the CDR3, taken from reference TRBV5-4 and TRBJ2-1): ETGVTQSPTHLIKTRGQQVTLRCSSQSGHNTVSWYQQALGQGPQFIFQYYREEENGRGNFPPRFSGLQFPNYSSELNVNALELDDSALYLCASSLSAGRNEQFFGPGTRLTVL.

The chain joins TRBV5-4 to TRBJ1-2; 11 nucleotides match TRBD1. This CDR3 has 17 residues. CDR1 SGHNT and CDR2 YYREEE come from the germline V gene (reference sequence). J lost 8 bases, V lost 4 bases, and 16 bases had no gene match. DNA of the CDR3: TGTGCCAGCAGCCCGAGGGTCCGCGGACAGGGGGCAAAGGGCTACACCTTC. Translation gives CASSPRVRGQGAKGYTF.

The chain has TRBV25-1 and TRBJ1-6, with 7 bases matching TRBD1. V was pared by 3 bases and J by 5 bases, with 7 bases of the junction left unmatched. The germline CDR1 and CDR2 sequences are MGHDK and SYGVNS. This CDR3 has 16 residues. The CDR3 region is CASSDWRGQNNSPLHF. CDR3 DNA: TGTGCCAGCAGTGATTGGCGGGGACAGAATAATTCACCCCTCCACTTT.

This chain links TRBV9 with TRBJ1-3; D is possibly TRBD1 (6 bases). CDR1 SGDLS and CDR2 YYNGEE come from the germline V gene. CDR3 size: 15 residues. The V gene lost 2 bases and the J gene lost 2 bases, with 11 bases spanning the gap. In DNA, the CDR3 is TGTGCCAGCAGCGTTTCTGGGGGCACTGGAAACACCATATATTTT. This sequence encodes CASSVSGGTGNTIYF.

This chain connects TRBV29-1 to TRBJ1-5; D might be TRBD1 (5 bases). V was clipped by 4 bases and J by 3 bases, with 13 bases between them. CDR3 length: 14 amino acids. The germline V gene has CDR1 SQVTM and CDR2 ANQGSEA. The CDR3: CSVAVQGHNQPQHF. Written as DNA, the CDR3 is TGCAGCGTTGCGGTCCAGGGCCACAATCAGCCCCAGCATTTT.

The chain couples TRBV2 to TRBJ2-7; 13 positions match TRBD2. V shed 3 bases, J shed 6 bases, and the junction held 14 bases outside the gene matches. This CDR3 is 18 amino acids long. Per the germline V gene, CDR1 is SNHLY and CDR2 is FYNNEI. The CDR3 nucleotides read TGTGCCAGCAGTGATGGACTAGCGGGAGTAATATCCTTCGGCGAGCAGTACTTC. Its protein is CASSDGLAGVISFGEQYF.

This clone was counted between two and nine times. J is TRBJ1-2 and V is TRBV5-4, with unresolved D. The CDR3 consists of 16 residues. Per the germline V gene, CDR1 is SGHNT and CDR2 is YYREEE (reference sequence). Trimming took 0 bases from V and 0 from J, leaving 12 bases between them. The CDR3 loop reads CASSLGQLRTNYGYTF. The CDR3 nucleotides are TGTGCCAGCAGCTTGGGCCAACTACGGACTAACTATGGCTACACCTTC.

This chain links TRBV28 with TRBJ2-7; D assignment may be TRBD1 or TRBD2 (5 bases each). The V end lost 6 bases, the J end lost 3 bases, and 15 bases lay between the germline ends. Germline V gene sequence: CDR1 MDHEN, CDR2 SYDVKM. The CDR3 runs to 14 residues. CDR3: CASRLSGTSYEQYF. In nucleotides, the CDR3 is TGTGCCAGCAGGTTGTCGGGGACCAGCTACGAGCAGTACTTC.

The gene calls are TRBV10-2 and TRBJ2-7, with D possibly being TRBD2 (7 bases). V was shortened by 0 bases and J by 3 bases, with 12 bases between the two germline ends. The CDR3 contains 15 residues. Germline loops: CDR1 WSHSY, CDR2 SAAADI. CDR3 protein: CASSESEGGGYEQYF. As DNA, the CDR3 is TGCGCCAGCAGTGAGTCGGAGGGGGGGGGCTACGAGCAGTACTTC.

This clone was observed a single time. The chain couples TRBV3-1 (or the pseudogene TRBV3-2) to TRBJ2-7, with TRBD2 matching 9 bases. With 4 bases clipped from V and 3 bases from J, the junction kept 13 bases outside the gene matches. The CDR3 extends over 17 amino acids. The germline CDR1 and CDR2 sequences are LGHDT and YNNKEL (reference sequence). The CDR3 DNA sequence: TGTGCCAGCAGCCGAGTTAGCGGGAGTGCCAACCTCTACGAGCAGTACTTC. Translation: CASSRVSGSANLYEQYF.

The chain joins TRBV14 to TRBJ2-7; no clear D. The CDR3 totals 16 residues. The V end was cut by 0 bases, the J end by 0 bases, with 12 bases between. The V gene's germline CDR1 is SGHDN and CDR2 FVKESK. The CDR3 is CASSQDWAASSYEQYF. The CDR3 DNA reads TGTGCCAGCAGCCAAGATTGGGCGGCCAGCTCCTACGAGCAGTACTTC.

This clone occurred once. Compared with germline, one end of the junction differs, possibly owing to a read error. The same CDR3 can be traced to other DNA sequences in this sample. The rearrangement joins TRBV4-1 to TRBJ1-6; D gene uncertain. Germline CDR1 reads MGHRA; CDR2 reads YSYEKL. The CDR3 has 14 amino acids. The CDR3 bases are TGCGCCAGCGGCCAGAGCTCCTATAATTCACCCCTCCACTTT. This gives the protein CASGQSSYNSPLHF.

The genes are TRBV7-2 and TRBJ1-2; D unclear. V lost 1 base to trimming and J lost 6 bases, with 9 bases between them. The germline CDR1 and CDR2 sequences are SGHTA and FQGNSA. CDR3 length equals 13 residues. In DNA, the CDR3 is TGTGCCAGCAGCTTAGGTTGGGGAAATGGCTACACCTTC. Translated, it gives CASSLGWGNGYTF.

The chain couples TRBV30 to TRBJ2-7; 7 bases line up with TRBD1. From germline, CDR1 is GTSNPN and CDR2 SVGIG (reference sequence). V shed 2 bases and J 1 base; nucleotides not matched to a gene: 8. CDR3 size: 15 residues. The CDR3 loop is CAWSFEGARSYEQYF. The CDR3 region has the DNA TGTGCCTGGAGTTTCGAGGGGGCGCGGTCCTACGAGCAGTACTTC.

This rearrangement joins TRBV21-1 to TRBJ1-1; the table names TRBD1, a call not compared with the DNA. TRBV21-1 is labeled a pseudogene. There are 15 residues in the CDR3. The CDR3 sequence is CASSKIPQPDTEAFF. Here the CDR3 DNA reads TGTGCCAGCAGCAAAATTCCACAGCCGGACACTGAAGCTTTCTTT.

The sample holds one count of this clone. The same CDR3 can be traced to other DNA sequences in this sample. The chain's CDR3 is CASSLWGAGELFF. The CDR3 region has the DNA TGTGCCAGCAGTTTATGGGGCGCCGGGGAGCTGTTTTTT. The gene calls are TRBV12-3 or TRBV12-4 and TRBJ2-2, with a possible D match to TRBD1 (5 bases). Trimming left V 2 bases short and J 6 bases short, with 7 bases between. This CDR3 has 13 residues.

In regard to this clone: This same CDR3 is encoded by further DNA sequences in the sample. The V call is TRBV27, the J call TRBJ2-7; D is possibly TRBD1 (5 bases). V dropped 2 bases and J dropped 5 bases, with 7 bases sitting between them. Germline-derived CDR1 and CDR2 are MNHEY and SMNVEV (reference sequence). The CDR3 sequence is 12 residues long. This chain's CDR3 is CASSLQGHEQYF. The DNA of the CDR3 is TGTGCCAGCAGTTTACAGGGCCACGAGCAGTACTTC.

The chain carries TRBV5-4 and TRBJ1-2, with 10 bases lining up with TRBD1. After removal of 3 bases from V and 7 bases from J, the junction contained 15 bases not matched to a gene. Germline assignment: CDR1 SGHNT and CDR2 YYREEE (reference sequence). There are 17 residues in the CDR3. The DNA of the CDR3 is TGTGCCAGCAGCTCGGGACCGGGACAGGGGATACTAGGTGGCTACACCTTC. This encodes CASSSGPGQGILGGYTF.

The CDR3 spells CAGGDQYNEQFF. Here the CDR3 DNA reads TGTGCCGGGGGGGACCAATACAATGAGCAGTTCTTC. The chain uses TRBV25-1 and TRBJ2-1, with 7 positions matching TRBD2. The V gene end was trimmed by 11 bases and the J gene end by 4 bases; junction bases not matched to a gene: 5. This CDR3 is built from 12 residues. Germline lookup yields CDR1 MGHDK and CDR2 SYGVNS.

The chain recombines TRBV28 with TRBJ2-7, with D unresolved. Germline V gene lookup returns CDR1 MDHEN and CDR2 SYDVKM. V lost 3 bases to trimming and J lost 1 base, with 10 bases between them. CDR3 length equals 14 residues. The chain's CDR3 is CASSLSGISYEQYF. In nucleotides, the CDR3 is TGTGCCAGCAGTTTGTCTGGGATTTCCTACGAGCAGTACTTC.

In regard to this clone: Other DNA sequences of this sample code for an identical CDR3. The chain couples TRBV5-1 to TRBJ1-1; no clear D gene. CDR3 length: 14 amino acids. V was trimmed by 0 bases and J by 1 base, leaving 7 bases between them. CDR1 SGHRS and CDR2 YFSETQ come from the germline V gene. CDR3 in DNA: TGCGCCAGCAGCTTGGGGGCCGCGAACACTGAAGCTTTCTTT. Protein sequence: CASSLGAANTEAFF.

In regard to this clone: One end of the junction is discordant with germline, which a read error may explain. The V call is TRBV5-6, the J call TRBJ1-1; D is unresolved. Germline V gene data show CDR1 as SGHDT and CDR2 as YYEEEE. The CDR3 sequence is 14 residues long. The CDR3 coding sequence is TGTGCCAGCATCTTGGAGGGATCGGCCACTGAAGCTTTCTTT. Protein: CASILEGSATEAFF.

The chain has TRBV9 and TRBJ2-7; possible D gene TRBD2, 5 bases. This CDR3 comprises 14 residues. Trimming cost V 3 bases and J 2 bases, with 12 bases left between them. CDR1 SGDLS and CDR2 YYNGEE come from the germline V gene. The CDR3 DNA follows: TGTGCCAGCAGCGCGGGTAGCGTTCCCTACGAGCAGTACTTC. This encodes CASSAGSVPYEQYF.

The chain has TRBV6-2 or TRBV6-3 and TRBJ2-1; 10 nucleotides match TRBD2. CDR1 is MNHEY and CDR2 is SVGEGT in the germline V gene. The CDR3 extends over 12 amino acids. Trimming removed 6 bases from V and 15 bases from J; junction bases left unmatched: 8. In nucleotides, the CDR3 is TGTGCCAGCAGGCCTCTAGCGGGAGTGTTGTTCTTC. It yields the protein CASRPLAGVLFF.

CDR3 loop: CAWNPKGGNRGALHF. The CDR3 bases are TGTGCCTGGAACCCTAAAGGAGGAAACAGGGGGGCCCTCCACTTT. The J gene is TRBJ1-6, the V gene TRBV30; 8 bases align to TRBD1. The CDR3 covers 15 residues. V dropped 4 bases and J dropped 14; count of bases not matched to a gene: 16. CDR1 GTSNPN and CDR2 SVGIG come from the germline V gene (reference sequence).

Points on this clone: The sample contains more than one DNA sequence encoding this CDR3. The chain couples TRBV7-9 to TRBJ1-1; possible D gene TRBD1, 5 bases. Per germline, CDR1 SEHNR and CDR2 FQNEAQ (reference sequence). CDR3 length: 14 residues. Trimming stripped 1 base from V and 1 base from J, with 7 bases between. The CDR3 DNA is TGTGCCAGCAGCTTAGGCGGGGGGAACACTGAAGCTTTCTTT. Translation gives CASSLGGGNTEAFF.

This clone appeared once. J is TRBJ2-1 and V is TRBV9; TRBD2 matches at 9 bases. Germline V gene sequence: CDR1 SGDLS, CDR2 YYNGEE. The V segment lost 2 bases and the J segment 8 bases; nucleotides outside the gene matches: 8. This CDR3 has 15 residues. CDR3 sequence: CASSVSGLASDEQFF. For the CDR3, the DNA is TGTGCCAGCAGCGTCTCGGGACTAGCATCCGATGAGCAGTTCTTC.

CDR3 coding DNA: TGTGCCAGCAGCTTCGGACAGGGGGTTCGGGGCACTGAAGCTTTCTTT. It codes for CASSFGQGVRGTEAFF. This chain links TRBV5-4 with TRBJ1-1, with 10 positions matching TRBD1. This CDR3 is 16 amino acids long. V was pared by 2 bases and J by 4 bases, with 8 bases of the junction left unmatched. Looked up from germline, CDR1 is SGHNT and CDR2 is YYREEE (reference sequence).

With regard to this clone: This sample also contains other DNA sequences that code for the same CDR3. The chain combines TRBV7-8 with TRBJ1-1; TRBD1 matches at 7 bases. The CDR3 consists of 14 residues. The germline V gene encodes CDR1 SGHVS and CDR2 FQNEAQ. Trimming took 1 base from V and 1 from J; bases not matched to a gene: 0. The CDR3 sequence: CASSLGQGNTEAFF. Here the CDR3 DNA reads TGTGCCAGCAGCTTAGGACAGGGGAACACTGAAGCTTTCTTT.